This T cell receptor beta chain stems from a study of radiotherapy plus CTLA-4 blockade in lung cancer. The study's findings and limits: Expansion of tumor-derived TCR clones was observed in blood after radiotherapy plus ipilimumab.

Those with chemo-refractory metastatic non-small-cell lung cancer were treated with focal radiation combined with CTLA-4 blockade using ipilimumab. Profiling relied on immunoSEQ multiplex PCR, and the TCRdb table lists in-frame clones only, not all of them. The data hold tens of thousands of clones, with around 79% observed a single time. Regarding this clone: As yet, its antigen is unknown.

Trimming pared 4 bases from V and 8 bases from J, leaving 17 bases between. In germline, CDR1 is SGHDN, CDR2 FVKESK. The CDR3 runs 14 residues. Sequencing used peripheral blood, obtained from a patient treated with radiotherapy plus ipilimumab. V is TRBV14 and J is TRBJ1-2; possible D gene TRBD1, 6 bases. The TCR was taken from a human donor with non-small cell lung cancer who had a complete response to radiotherapy plus ipilimumab. The CDR3 protein is CASSRGGLQGGYTF. The CDR3 nucleotides are TGTGCCAGCAGCCGCGGAGGCCTGCAGGGGGGCTACACCTTC. Using reference TRBV14 and TRBJ1-2 for the parts outside the CDR3, the full variable domain is EAGVTQFPSHSVIEKGQTVTLRCDPISGHDNLYWYRRVMGKEIKFLLHFVKESKQDESGMPNNRFLAERTGGTYSTLKVQPAELEDSGVYFCASSRGGLQGGYTFGSGTRLTVV.